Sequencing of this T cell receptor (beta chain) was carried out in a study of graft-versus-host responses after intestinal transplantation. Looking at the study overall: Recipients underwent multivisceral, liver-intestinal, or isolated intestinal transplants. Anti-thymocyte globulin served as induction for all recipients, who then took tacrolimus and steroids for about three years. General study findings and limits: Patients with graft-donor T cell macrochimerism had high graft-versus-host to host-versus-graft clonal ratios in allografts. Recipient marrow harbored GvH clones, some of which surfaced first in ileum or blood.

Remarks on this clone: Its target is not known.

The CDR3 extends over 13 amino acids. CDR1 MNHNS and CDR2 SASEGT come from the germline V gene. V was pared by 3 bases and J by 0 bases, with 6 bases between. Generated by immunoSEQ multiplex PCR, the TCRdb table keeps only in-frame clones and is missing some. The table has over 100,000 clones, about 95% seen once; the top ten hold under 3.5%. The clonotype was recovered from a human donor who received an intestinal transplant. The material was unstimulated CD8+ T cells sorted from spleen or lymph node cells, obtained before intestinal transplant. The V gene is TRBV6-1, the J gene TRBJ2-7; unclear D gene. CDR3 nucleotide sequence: TGTGCCAGCAGTGATGGGATCTCCTACGAGCAGTACTTC. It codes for CASSDGISYEQYF.